Each of the 21 T cell receptor beta chains below was sequenced from the same sample in a study of CD8+ T cells in alopecia areata. Collection of lesional scalp punch biopsies and peripheral blood was performed in alopecia areata patients. Extraction and reverse transcription of RNA yielded cDNA as the sequencing template. Assay: immunoSEQ multiplex PCR; the TCRdb copy retains only in-frame clones and omits some. The table includes 9,500 to 15,000 clones, around 60% detected once. Sequenced sample: skin. These receptors all stem from a human donor with alopecia areata.

The V call is TRBV11-3, the J call TRBJ2-1, with 9 nucleotides matching TRBD1. Germline V lookup: CDR1 SGHNT, CDR2 YENEEA. V lost 5 bases and J lost 3; bases outside the gene matches: 8. The CDR3 loop spans 16 amino acids. The CDR3 DNA reads as TGTGCCAGCAGCGCAAGGCGGACAGGGGACTACAATGAGCAGTTCTTC. Its protein is CASSARRTGDYNEQFF.

In its sample, this clone was seen a few times. This chain connects TRBV27 to TRBJ2-1, with a tentative D call TRBD2 (6 bases). The ends were cut back, 6 bases at V and 0 bases at J, with 21 bases in the middle. Germline CDR1 reads MNHEY; CDR2 reads SMNVEV (reference sequence). This CDR3 region has 18 residues. The CDR3 coding sequence is TGTGCCAGCAGGGACGACCGGGGGAGAACGTCCTCCTACAATGAGCAGTTCTTC. Its translation: CASRDDRGRTSSYNEQFF.

The chain has TRBV9 and TRBJ2-3; weak D call: TRBD2 (6 bases). This CDR3 has 15 residues. V was cut by 0 bases and J by 4 bases, with 12 bases left in between. The germline CDR1 and CDR2 sequences are SGDLS and YYNGEE. The chain's CDR3 is CASSVDPGVADTQYF. As DNA, the CDR3 is TGTGCCAGCAGCGTAGATCCGGGAGTTGCAGATACGCAGTATTTT.

V gene TRBV10-1 combines with J gene TRBJ2-4; 8 bases fit TRBD2. Germline V gives CDR1 WNHNN, CDR2 SYGVQD (reference sequence). V was pared by 0 bases and J by 3 bases, with 7 bases of the junction left unmatched. CDR3 size: 17 residues. CDR3 region: CASSESLSGSGKNIQYF. CDR3 coding DNA: TGCGCCAGCAGTGAGTCGTTAAGCGGGAGCGGCAAAAACATTCAGTACTTC.

V and J are TRBV5-1 and TRBJ2-1, with D perhaps assigned TRBD1 or TRBD2 (5 bases each). V lost 2 bases to trimming and J lost 7 bases, with 16 bases between them. Germline values: CDR1 SGHRS, CDR2 YFSETQ. CDR3 length: 15 residues. In DNA, the CDR3 is TGCGCCAGCAGCTTCCGGGACGGCGTTGGGAATGAGCAGTTCTTC. This encodes CASSFRDGVGNEQFF.

The J gene is TRBJ1-1, the V gene TRBV29-1; D ambiguous. Germline loops: CDR1 SQVTM, CDR2 ANQGSEA. The CDR3 has 11 residues. Deletions cut 5 bases from V and 4 bases from J, with 8 bases between. The CDR3 DNA sequence: TGCAGCGTTAAGTCCGGCACTGAAGCTTTCTTT. It yields the protein CSVKSGTEAFF.

The J gene is TRBJ2-5, the V gene TRBV29-1; TRBD2 aligns across 10 bases. Germline CDR1 reads SQVTM; CDR2 reads ANQGSEA. The CDR3 loop spans 13 amino acids. The ends lost 6 bases at V and 5 bases at J; junction bases unmatched: 6. The CDR3 protein is CSVLLAGTETQYF. The DNA for the CDR3 is TGCAGCGTCCTACTAGCGGGAACGGAGACCCAGTACTTC.

V is TRBV6-5 and J is TRBJ2-2; 10 bases are a match to TRBD2. The trim removed 0 bases at V and 6 bases at J, leaving 4 bases unmatched. The germline V gene has CDR1 MNHEY and CDR2 SVGAGI. This CDR3 has 16 residues. The CDR3 DNA reads as TGTGCCAGCAGTTACTCGGTAGCGGGAGGTCCCGGGGAGCTGTTTTTT. Protein sequence: CASSYSVAGGPGELFF.

This chain joins TRBV7-8 and TRBJ2-7; 12 positions match TRBD2. The CDR3 length is 17 residues. Germline loops: CDR1 SGHVS, CDR2 FQNEAQ. V gave up 1 base and J gave up 4 bases; unmatched junction bases: 8. The CDR3, as DNA: TGTGCCAGCAGCTTAGAACCGGGACTAGCGGGTCGTTACGAGCAGTACTTC. This codes for CASSLEPGLAGRYEQYF.

The chain recombines TRBV6-9 with TRBJ2-7, with 11 positions matching TRBD2. CDR1 MNHGY and CDR2 SVAAGI come from the germline V gene. The J segment lost 4 bases and the V segment lost 10 bases, leaving 15 bases of the junction unmatched. This CDR3 is 16 amino acids long. For the CDR3, the DNA is TGTGCCACCCCACTGCATACTAGCGGGAGAGAGTACGAGCAGTACTTC. Translated: CATPLHTSGREYEQYF.

The rearrangement uses TRBV5-1 and TRBJ2-1, with 9 bases that match TRBD1. Germline CDR1 reads SGHRS; CDR2 reads YFSETQ. The V gene end was trimmed by 3 bases and the J gene end by 8 bases; junction bases not matched to a gene: 9. The CDR3 is made up of 15 amino acids. Written as DNA, the CDR3 is TGCGCCAGCAGCTCCGCGGGACAGGGAGGGTATGAGCAGTTCTTC. It is translated as CASSSAGQGGYEQFF. Filled out from reference TRBV5-1 and TRBJ2-1, the complete variable domain reads KAGVTQTPRYLIKTRGQQVTLSCSPISGHRSVSWYQQTPGQGLQFLFEYFSETQRNKGNFPGRFSGRQFSNSRSEMNVSTLELGDSALYLCASSSAGQGGYEQFFGPGTRLTVL.

Within the sample, this clone is large (0.1 to 1%). The chain couples TRBV19 to TRBJ1-2, with 9 bases aligning to TRBD1. Germline values: CDR1 LNHDA, CDR2 SQIVND (reference sequence). J was trimmed by 7 bases and V by 6 bases; bases with no gene match: 9. CDR3 size: 14 residues. CDR3: CASSWDREGSGYTF. As DNA, the CDR3 is TGTGCCAGTAGCTGGGACAGGGAAGGTTCTGGCTACACCTTC.

This chain joins TRBV23-1 and TRBJ1-2; tentatively, D is TRBD1 (5 bases). TRBV23-1 is placed among ORFs of uncertain function. The length of the CDR3 is 15 residues. Trimming left V 3 bases short and J 0 bases short, with 11 bases between. The CDR3 loop is CASSQPQGANYGYTF. In DNA, the CDR3 is TGCGCCAGCAGTCAGCCTCAGGGAGCTAACTATGGCTACACCTTC.

This clone turned up a few times. The chain joins TRBV6-5 to TRBJ2-7; 8 nucleotides agree with TRBD1. This CDR3 comprises 13 residues. Trimming at V came to 6 bases and at J to 2 bases, leaving 3 bases not matched to a gene. CDR1 and CDR2 from the germline V gene are MNHEY and SVGAGI. CDR3 sequence reads: CASSGQGPYEQYF. CDR3 nucleotide sequence: TGTGCCAGCAGCGGACAGGGCCCCTACGAGCAGTACTTC.

The chain employs TRBV28 and TRBJ2-7, with a possible D match to TRBD1 (8 bases). The CDR3 is made up of 15 amino acids. With 3 bases removed from V and 3 bases from J, the gap between germline ends came to 15 bases. Germline values: CDR1 MDHEN, CDR2 SYDVKM. The CDR3 sequence: CASSLSRGTGYEQYF. The CDR3 DNA reads as TGTGCCAGCAGTTTGTCGCGGGGGACAGGCTACGAGCAGTACTTC. The full variable domain, in which reference TRBV28 and TRBJ2-7 provide the parts outside the CDR3, is DVKVTQSSRYLVKRTGEKVFLECVQDMDHENMFWYRQDPGLGLRLIYFSYDVKMKEKGDIPEGYSVSREKKERFSLILESASTNQTSMYLCASSLSRGTGYEQYFGPGTRLTVT.

This chain uses TRBV6-4 with TRBJ2-3; 7 bases map to TRBD1. The length of the CDR3 is 13 residues. Germline CDR1 is MRHNA and CDR2 is SNTAGT. V dropped 5 bases and J dropped 3; count of bases not matched to a gene: 2. CDR3 coding DNA: TGTGCCAGCAGTACAGGGGAAACAGATACGCAGTATTTT. Its translation: CASSTGETDTQYF.

This chain joins TRBV5-1 and TRBJ2-1; D unclear. The CDR3 spans 14 residues. Germline-derived CDR1 and CDR2 are SGHRS and YFSETQ. V dropped 0 bases and J dropped 2 bases, with 6 bases sitting between them. The CDR3 DNA reads TGCGCCAGCAGCTTGGGCGACCCCTACAATGAGCAGTTCTTC. It specifies CASSLGDPYNEQFF.

V is TRBV6-5 and J is TRBJ2-1; 13 nucleotides agree with TRBD2. Germline CDR1 and CDR2: MNHEY and SVGAGI. The CDR3 consists of 16 residues. Trimming at V came to 4 bases and at J to 5 bases, leaving 5 bases not matched to a gene. CDR3 DNA: TGTGCCAGCAGTTCCCTGACTAGCGGGAGGAACAATGAGCAGTTCTTC. This encodes CASSSLTSGRNNEQFF.

The rearrangement links TRBV28 to TRBJ2-5; perhaps D is TRBD1 or TRBD2 (5 bases each). The J call may not be correct, given that the DNA end is closer to TRBJ2-7. The CDR3 is 14 amino acids. CDR1 is MDHEN, CDR2 SYDVKM, per germline. CDR3 loop: CASSFHGGTYEQYF. CDR3 nucleotides: TGTGCCAGCAGTTTTCATGGGGGTACCTACGAGCAGTACTTC.

The chain is built from TRBV6-1 and TRBJ2-1, with TRBD2 matching over 7 bases. V was clipped by 1 base and J by 4 bases; unmatched bases: 4. The CDR3 is 15 residues long. Per germline, CDR1 MNHNS and CDR2 SASEGT. CDR3 bases: TGTGCCAGCAGTGAAGGACTAGCCCCATACAATGAGCAGTTCTTC. Translated, it gives CASSEGLAPYNEQFF.

The chain employs TRBV19 and TRBJ1-4, with TRBD1 matching 10 bases. V was pared by 8 bases and J by 8 bases, with 8 bases of the junction left unmatched. The germline V gene has CDR1 LNHDA and CDR2 SQIVND (reference sequence). CDR3 length: 14 residues. The CDR3 DNA follows: TGTGCCAGTTCGACAGGGGGCGCGGGAGAAAAACTGTTTTTT. Translated: CASSTGGAGEKLFF.